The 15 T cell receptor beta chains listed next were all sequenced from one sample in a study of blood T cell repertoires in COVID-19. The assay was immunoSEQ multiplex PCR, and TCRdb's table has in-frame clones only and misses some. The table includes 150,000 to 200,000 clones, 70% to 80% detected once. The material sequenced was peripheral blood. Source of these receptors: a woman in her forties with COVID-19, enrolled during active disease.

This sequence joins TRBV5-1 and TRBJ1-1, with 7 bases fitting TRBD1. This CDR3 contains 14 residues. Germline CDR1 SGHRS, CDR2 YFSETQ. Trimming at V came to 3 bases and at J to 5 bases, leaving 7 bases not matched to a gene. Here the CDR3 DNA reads TGCGCCAGCAGCTCCGGACAGGCGACGACTGAAGCTTTCTTT. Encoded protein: CASSSGQATTEAFF. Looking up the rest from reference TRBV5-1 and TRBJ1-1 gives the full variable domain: KAGVTQTPRYLIKTRGQQVTLSCSPISGHRSVSWYQQTPGQGLQFLFEYFSETQRNKGNFPGRFSGRQFSNSRSEMNVSTLELGDSALYLCASSSGQATTEAFFGQGTRLTVV.

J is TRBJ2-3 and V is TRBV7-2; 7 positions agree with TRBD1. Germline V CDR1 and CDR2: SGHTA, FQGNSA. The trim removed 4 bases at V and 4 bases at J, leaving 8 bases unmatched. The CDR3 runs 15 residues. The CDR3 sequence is CASSWAEGGADTQYF. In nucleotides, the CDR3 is TGTGCCAGCAGCTGGGCCGAAGGGGGCGCAGATACGCAGTATTTT.

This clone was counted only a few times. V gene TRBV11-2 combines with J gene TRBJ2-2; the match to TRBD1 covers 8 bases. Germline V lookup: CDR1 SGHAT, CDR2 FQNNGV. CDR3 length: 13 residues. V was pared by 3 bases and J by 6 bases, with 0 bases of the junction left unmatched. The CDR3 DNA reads TGTGCCAGCAGCTTGGACAGGGCCGGGGAGCTGTTTTTT. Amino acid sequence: CASSLDRAGELFF.

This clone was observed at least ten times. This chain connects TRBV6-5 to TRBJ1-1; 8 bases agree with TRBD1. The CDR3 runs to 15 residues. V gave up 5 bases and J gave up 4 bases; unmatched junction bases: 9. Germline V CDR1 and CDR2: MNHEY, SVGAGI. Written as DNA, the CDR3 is TGTGCCAGCAGTCGTCAGGGGGCCGGGGGCACTGAAGCTTTCTTT. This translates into CASSRQGAGGTEAFF.

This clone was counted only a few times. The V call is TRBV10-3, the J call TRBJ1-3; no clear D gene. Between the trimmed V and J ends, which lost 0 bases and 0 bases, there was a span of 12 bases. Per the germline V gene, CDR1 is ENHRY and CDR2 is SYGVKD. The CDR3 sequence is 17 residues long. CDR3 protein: CAISESGGRYSGNTIYF. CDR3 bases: TGTGCCATCAGTGAGTCAGGCGGGAGGTACTCTGGAAACACCATATATTTT.

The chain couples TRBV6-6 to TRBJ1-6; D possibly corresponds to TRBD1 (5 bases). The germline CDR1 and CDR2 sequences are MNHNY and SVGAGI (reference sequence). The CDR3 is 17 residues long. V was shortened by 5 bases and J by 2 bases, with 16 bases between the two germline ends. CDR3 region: CASSRGQGPPYNSPLHF. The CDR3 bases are TGTGCCAGCAGTCGAGGGCAGGGCCCGCCCTATAATTCACCCCTCCACTTT.

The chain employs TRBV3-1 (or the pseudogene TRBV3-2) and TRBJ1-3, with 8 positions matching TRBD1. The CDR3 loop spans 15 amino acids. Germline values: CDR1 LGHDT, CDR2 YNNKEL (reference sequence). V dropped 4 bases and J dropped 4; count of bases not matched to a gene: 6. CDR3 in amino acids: CASSPPGQEGNTIYF. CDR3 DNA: TGTGCCAGCAGCCCACCGGGACAGGAAGGAAACACCATATATTTT.

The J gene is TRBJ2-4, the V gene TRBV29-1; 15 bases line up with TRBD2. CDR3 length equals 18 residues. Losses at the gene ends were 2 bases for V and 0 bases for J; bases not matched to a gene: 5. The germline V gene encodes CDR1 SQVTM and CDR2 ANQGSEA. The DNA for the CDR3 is TGCAGCGTTGAATTAGGACTAGCGGGGGGGTTAGCCAAAAACATTCAGTACTTC. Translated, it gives CSVELGLAGGLAKNIQYF.

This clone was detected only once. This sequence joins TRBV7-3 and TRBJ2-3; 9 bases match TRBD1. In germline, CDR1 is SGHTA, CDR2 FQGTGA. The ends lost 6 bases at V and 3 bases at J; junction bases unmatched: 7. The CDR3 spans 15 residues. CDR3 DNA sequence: TGTGCCAGCAGGCCTCCGGGACAGGGTACAGATACGCAGTATTTT. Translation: CASRPPGQGTDTQYF.

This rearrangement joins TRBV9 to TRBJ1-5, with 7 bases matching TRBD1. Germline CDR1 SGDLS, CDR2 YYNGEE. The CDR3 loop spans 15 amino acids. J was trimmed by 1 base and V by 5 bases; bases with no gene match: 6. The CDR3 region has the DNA TGTGCCAGCAGTGCAGGGGGTAGAAGCAATCAGCCCCAGCATTTT. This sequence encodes CASSAGGRSNQPQHF.

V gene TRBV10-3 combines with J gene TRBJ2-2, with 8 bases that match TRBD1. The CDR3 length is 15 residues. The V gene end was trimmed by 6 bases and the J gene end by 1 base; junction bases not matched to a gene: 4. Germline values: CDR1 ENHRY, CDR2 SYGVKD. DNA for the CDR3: TGTGCCATCAGACCCGGGACAGGGAACACCGGGGAGCTGTTTTTT. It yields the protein CAIRPGTGNTGELFF.

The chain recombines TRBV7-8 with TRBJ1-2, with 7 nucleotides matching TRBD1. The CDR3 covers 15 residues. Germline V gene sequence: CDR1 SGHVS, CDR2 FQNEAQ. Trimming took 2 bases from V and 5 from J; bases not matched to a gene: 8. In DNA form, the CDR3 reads TGTGCCAGCAGCTTAAATCTGGGACAGACATATGGCTACACCTTC. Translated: CASSLNLGQTYGYTF. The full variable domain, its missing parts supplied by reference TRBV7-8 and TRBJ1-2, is GAGVSQSPRYKVAKRGQDVALRCDPISGHVSLFWYQQALGQGPEFLTYFQNEAQLDKSGLPSDRFFAERPEGSVSTLKIQRTQQEDSAVYLCASSLNLGQTYGYTFGSGTRLTVV.

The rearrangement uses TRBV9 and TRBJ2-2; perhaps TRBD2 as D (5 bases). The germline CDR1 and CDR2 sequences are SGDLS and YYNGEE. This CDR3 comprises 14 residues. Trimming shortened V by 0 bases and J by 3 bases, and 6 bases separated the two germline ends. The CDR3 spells CASSVEGDTGELFF. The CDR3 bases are TGTGCCAGCAGCGTAGAGGGAGACACCGGGGAGCTGTTTTTT.

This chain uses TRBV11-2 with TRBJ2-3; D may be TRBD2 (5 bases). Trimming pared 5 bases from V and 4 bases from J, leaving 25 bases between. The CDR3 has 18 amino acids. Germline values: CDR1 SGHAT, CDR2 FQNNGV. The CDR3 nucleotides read TGTGCCAGCAGCCACCGATGGTCCCGGGAAGACGGCGCAGATACGCAGTATTTT. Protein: CASSHRWSREDGADTQYF.

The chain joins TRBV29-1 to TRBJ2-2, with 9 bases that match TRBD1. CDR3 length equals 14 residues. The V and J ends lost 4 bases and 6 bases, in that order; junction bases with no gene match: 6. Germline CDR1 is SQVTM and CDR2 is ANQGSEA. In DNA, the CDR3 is TGCAGCGTTGCCGGGACAGGGATCGCCGGGGAGCTGTTTTTT. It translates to CSVAGTGIAGELFF.